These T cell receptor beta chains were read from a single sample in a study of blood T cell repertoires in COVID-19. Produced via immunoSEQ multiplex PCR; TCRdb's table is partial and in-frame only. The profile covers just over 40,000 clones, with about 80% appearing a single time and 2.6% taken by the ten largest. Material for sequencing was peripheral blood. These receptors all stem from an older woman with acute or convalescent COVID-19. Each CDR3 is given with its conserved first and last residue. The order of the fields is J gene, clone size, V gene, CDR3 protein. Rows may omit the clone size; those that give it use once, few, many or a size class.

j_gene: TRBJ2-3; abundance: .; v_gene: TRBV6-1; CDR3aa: CASSEGGGSTYTDTQYF
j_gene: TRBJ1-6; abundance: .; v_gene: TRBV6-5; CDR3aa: CASSYSNRGDSPLHF
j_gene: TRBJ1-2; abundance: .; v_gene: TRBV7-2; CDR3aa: CASSSDRANYGYTF
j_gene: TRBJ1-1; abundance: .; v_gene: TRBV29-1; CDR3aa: CSARPVGAEAFF
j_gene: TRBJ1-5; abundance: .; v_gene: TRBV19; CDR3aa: CASTSRRQGALQPQHF
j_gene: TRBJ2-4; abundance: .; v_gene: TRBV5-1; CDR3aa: CASSLTSGRGSRAKNIQYF
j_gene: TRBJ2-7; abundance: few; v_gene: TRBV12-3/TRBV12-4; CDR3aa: CASSEGLAGRQYF
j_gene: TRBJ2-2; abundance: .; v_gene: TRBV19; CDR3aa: CASNTGGATGELFF
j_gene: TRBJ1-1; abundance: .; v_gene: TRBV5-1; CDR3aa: CASSTRPNTEAFF
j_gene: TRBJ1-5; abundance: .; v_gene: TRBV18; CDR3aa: CASSLDWTGSQPQHF
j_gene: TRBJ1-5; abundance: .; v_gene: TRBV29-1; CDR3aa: CSVGQGANQPQHF
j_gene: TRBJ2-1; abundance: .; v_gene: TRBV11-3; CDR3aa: CASSLEAGIYNEQFF
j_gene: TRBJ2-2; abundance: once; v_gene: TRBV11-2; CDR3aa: CASSPRPTEQAGELFF
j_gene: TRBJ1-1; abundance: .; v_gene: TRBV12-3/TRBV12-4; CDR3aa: CASQPTVNTEAFF
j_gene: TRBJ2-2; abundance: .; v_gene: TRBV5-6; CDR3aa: CASSMSRASGPFTGELFF
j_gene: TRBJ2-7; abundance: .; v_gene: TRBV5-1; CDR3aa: CASSFDRGAHEQYF
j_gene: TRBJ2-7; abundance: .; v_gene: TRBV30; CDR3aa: CAWSVGGSLYEQYF
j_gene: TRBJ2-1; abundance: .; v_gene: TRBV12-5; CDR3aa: CASGLPRTESSYNEQFF
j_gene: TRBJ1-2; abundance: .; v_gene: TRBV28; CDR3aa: CASSFTGTVYGYTF
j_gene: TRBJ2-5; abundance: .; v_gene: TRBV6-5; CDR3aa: CASSYTGVLGYETQYF